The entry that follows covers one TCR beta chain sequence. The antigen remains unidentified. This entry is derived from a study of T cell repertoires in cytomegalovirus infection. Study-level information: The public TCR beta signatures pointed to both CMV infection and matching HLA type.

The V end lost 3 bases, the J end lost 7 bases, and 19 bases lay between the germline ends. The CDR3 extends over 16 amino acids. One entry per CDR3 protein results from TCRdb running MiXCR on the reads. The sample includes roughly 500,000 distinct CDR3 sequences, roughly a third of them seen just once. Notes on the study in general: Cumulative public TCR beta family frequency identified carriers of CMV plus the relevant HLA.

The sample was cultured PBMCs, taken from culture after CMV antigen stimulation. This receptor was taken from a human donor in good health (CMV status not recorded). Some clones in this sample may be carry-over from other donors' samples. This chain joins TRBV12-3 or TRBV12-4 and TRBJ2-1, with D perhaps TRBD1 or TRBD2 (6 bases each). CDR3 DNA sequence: TGTGCCAGCAGTTTTCCCGGGACAAGAGGGAGGAATGAGCAGTTCTTC. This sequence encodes CASSFPGTRGRNEQFF.